This TCR beta chain was identified during a study of T cell repertoires in cytomegalovirus infection. TCRdb analysed the reads with MiXCR anew, one entry per CDR3 protein. The data show almost 500,000 distinct CDR3 sequences, 10% to 12% seen once. This clonotype was recorded at least ten times. The specimen sequenced was PBMCs. The sequence came from a human donor in good health (CMV status not recorded). Some clones in this sample may be carry-over from other donors' samples.

The CDR3 sequence is CASSPTGTLTGELFF. The DNA of the CDR3 is TGTGCCAGCAGCCCTACCGGGACTCTGACCGGGGAGCTGTTTTTT. The rearrangement uses TRBV7-2 and TRBJ2-2; D might be TRBD2 (6 bases). Trimming cost V 5 bases and J 5 bases, with 15 bases left between them. Germline values: CDR1 SGHTA, CDR2 FQGNSA. There are 15 residues in the CDR3.